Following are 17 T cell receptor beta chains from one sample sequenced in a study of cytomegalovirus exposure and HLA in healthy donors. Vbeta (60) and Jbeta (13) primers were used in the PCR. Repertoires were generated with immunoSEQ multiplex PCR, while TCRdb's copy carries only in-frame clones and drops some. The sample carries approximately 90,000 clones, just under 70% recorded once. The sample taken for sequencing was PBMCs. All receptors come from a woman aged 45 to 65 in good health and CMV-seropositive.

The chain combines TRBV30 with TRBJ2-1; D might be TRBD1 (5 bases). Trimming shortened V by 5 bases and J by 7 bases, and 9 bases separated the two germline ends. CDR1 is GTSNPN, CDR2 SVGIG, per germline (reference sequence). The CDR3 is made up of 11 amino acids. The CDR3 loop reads CAWERGNEQFF. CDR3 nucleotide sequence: TGTGCCTGGGAAAGGGGTAATGAGCAGTTCTTC. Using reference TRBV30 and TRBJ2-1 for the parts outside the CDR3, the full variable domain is SQTIHQWPATLVQPVGSPLSLECTVEGTSNPNLYWYRQAAGRGLQLLFYSVGIGQISSEVPQNLSASRPQDRQFILSSKKLLLSDSGFYLCAWERGNEQFFGPGTRLTVL.

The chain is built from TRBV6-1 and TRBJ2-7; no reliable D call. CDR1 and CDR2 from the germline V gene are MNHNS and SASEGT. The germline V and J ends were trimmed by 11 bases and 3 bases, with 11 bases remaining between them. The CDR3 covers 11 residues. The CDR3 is CASSILYEQYF. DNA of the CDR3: TGTGCCTCCTCAATACTCTACGAGCAGTACTTC.

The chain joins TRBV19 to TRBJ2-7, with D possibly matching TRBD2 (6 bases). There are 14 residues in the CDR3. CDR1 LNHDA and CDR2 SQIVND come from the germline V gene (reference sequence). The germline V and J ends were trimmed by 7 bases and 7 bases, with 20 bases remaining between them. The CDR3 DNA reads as TGTGCCAGTAATCCCCGGACGGGAGTATGGGAGCAGTACTTC. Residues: CASNPRTGVWEQYF.

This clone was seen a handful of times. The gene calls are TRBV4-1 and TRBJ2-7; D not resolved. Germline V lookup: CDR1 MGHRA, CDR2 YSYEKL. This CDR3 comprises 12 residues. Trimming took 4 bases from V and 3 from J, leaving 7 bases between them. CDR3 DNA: TGCGCCAGCAGCCCGAGTGGCTACGAGCAGTACTTC. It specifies CASSPSGYEQYF.

For the CDR3, the DNA is TGTGCCAGCAGCCCTACCTGGGGAGACACTAATGAAAAGATGTTTTTT. The encoded protein is CASSPTWGDTNEKMFF. This rearrangement joins TRBV7-2 to TRBJ1-4; no clear D gene. V lost 5 bases and J 15 bases, leaving 28 bases between the germline ends. This CDR3 is 16 amino acids long. Per the germline V gene, CDR1 is SGHTA and CDR2 is FQGNSA. Supplemented by reference TRBV7-2 and TRBJ1-4, the full variable domain reads GAGVSQSPSNKVTEKGKDVELRCDPISGHTALYWYRQSLGQGLEFLIYFQGNSAPDKSGLPSDRFSAERTGGSVSTLTIQRTQQEDSAVYLCASSPTWGDTNEKMFFGSGTQLSVL.

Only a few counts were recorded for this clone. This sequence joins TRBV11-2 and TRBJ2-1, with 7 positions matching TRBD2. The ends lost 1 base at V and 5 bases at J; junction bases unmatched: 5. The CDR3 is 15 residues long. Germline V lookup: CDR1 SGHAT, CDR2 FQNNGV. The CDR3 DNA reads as TGTGCCAGCAGCTTAGGGGCGGGAGAGGACAATGAGCAGTTCTTC. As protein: CASSLGAGEDNEQFF.

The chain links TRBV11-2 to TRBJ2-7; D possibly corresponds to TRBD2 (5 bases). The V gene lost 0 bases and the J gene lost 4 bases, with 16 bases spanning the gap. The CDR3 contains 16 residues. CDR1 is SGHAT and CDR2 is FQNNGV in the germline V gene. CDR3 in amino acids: CASSLDRPGPGYEQYF. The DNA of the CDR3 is TGTGCCAGCAGCTTAGATCGCCCAGGACCGGGGTACGAGCAGTACTTC.

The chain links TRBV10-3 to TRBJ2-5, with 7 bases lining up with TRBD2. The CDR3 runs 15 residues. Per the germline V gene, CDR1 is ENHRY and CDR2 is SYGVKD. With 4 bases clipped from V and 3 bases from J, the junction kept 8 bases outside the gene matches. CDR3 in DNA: TGTGCCATCAGTGGAGGACTAGTTTCAGAAGAGACCCAGTACTTC. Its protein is CAISGGLVSEETQYF.

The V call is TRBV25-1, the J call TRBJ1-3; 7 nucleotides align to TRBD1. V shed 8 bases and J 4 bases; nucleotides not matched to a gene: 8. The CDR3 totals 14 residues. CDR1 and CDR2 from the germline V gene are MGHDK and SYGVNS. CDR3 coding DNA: TGTGCCAGCCAAACGACAGGGCTGGGAAACACCATATATTTT. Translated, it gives CASQTTGLGNTIYF.

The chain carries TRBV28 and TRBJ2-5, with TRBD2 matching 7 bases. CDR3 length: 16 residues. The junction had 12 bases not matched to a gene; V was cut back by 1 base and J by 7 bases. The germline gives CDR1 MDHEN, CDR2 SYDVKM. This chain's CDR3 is CASSLFGWGGAGTQYF. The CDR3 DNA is TGTGCCAGCAGTTTATTCGGGTGGGGGGGAGCAGGGACCCAGTACTTC.

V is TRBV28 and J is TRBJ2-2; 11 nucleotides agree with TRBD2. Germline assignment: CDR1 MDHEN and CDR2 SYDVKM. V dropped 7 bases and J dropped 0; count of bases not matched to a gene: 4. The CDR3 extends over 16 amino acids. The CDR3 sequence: CASTLGLAANTGELFF. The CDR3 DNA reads TGTGCCAGCACCTTGGGACTAGCGGCGAACACCGGGGAGCTGTTTTTT.

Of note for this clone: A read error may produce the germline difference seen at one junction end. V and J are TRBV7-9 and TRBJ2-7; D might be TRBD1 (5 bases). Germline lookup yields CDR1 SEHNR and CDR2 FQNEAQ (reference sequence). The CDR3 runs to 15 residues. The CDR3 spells CSSSLLGQGSYEQYF. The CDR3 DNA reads TGTTCCAGCAGCTTATTGGGGCAGGGATCCTACGAGCAGTACTTC.

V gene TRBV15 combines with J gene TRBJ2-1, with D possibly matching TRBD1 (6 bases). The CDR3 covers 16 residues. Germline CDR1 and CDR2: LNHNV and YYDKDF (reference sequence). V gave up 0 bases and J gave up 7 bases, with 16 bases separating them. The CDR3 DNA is TGTGCCACCAGCAGAGATTGGCAGGGGTCTATGAATGAGCAGTTCTTC. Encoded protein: CATSRDWQGSMNEQFF.

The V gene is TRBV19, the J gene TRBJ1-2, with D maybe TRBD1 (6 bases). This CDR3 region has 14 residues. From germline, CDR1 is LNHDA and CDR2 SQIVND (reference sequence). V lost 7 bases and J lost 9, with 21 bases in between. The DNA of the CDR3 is TGTGCCAGTACCCTGATGGGACAAACAGCGAGCTACACCTTC. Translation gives CASTLMGQTASYTF.

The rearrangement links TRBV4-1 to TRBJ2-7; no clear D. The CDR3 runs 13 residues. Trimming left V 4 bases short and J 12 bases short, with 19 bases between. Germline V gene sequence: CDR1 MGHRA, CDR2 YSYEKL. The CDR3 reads CASSPGALYHLYF. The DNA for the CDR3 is TGCGCCAGCAGCCCCGGTGCGCTTTACCACTTGTACTTC.

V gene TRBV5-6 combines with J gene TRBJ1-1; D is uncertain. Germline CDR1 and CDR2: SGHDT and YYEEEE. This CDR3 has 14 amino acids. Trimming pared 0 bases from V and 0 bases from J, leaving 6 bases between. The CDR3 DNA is TGTGCCAGCAGCTTGGCAGGAATGAACACTGAAGCTTTCTTT. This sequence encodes CASSLAGMNTEAFF. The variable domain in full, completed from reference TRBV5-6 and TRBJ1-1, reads DAGVTQSPTHLIKTRGQQVTLRCSPKSGHDTVSWYQQALGQGPQFIFQYYEEEERQRGNFPDRFSGHQFPNYSSELNVNALLLGDSALYLCASSLAGMNTEAFFGQGTRLTVV.

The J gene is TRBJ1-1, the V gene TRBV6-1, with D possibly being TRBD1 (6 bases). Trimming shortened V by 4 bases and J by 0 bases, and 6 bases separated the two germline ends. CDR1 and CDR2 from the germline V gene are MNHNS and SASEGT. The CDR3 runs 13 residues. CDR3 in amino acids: CASSGTVNTEAFF. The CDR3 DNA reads TGTGCCAGCAGTGGGACAGTGAACACTGAAGCTTTCTTT.